This T cell receptor beta chain was obtained from a study of T cell changes during pregnancy in multiple sclerosis. The CDR3 loop spans 14 amino acids. After removal of 1 base from V and 4 bases from J, the junction contained 2 bases not matched to a gene. CDR1 is MNHEY, CDR2 SVGAGI, per germline. Sequencing used immunoSEQ multiplex PCR; TCRdb keeps in-frame clones, though not all of them. Among several thousand clones listed, about nine tenths were seen once. The specimen was CD8+ T cells from peripheral blood mononuclear cells, collected in the first trimester of pregnancy. The chain joins TRBV6-5 to TRBJ2-7; 9 bases are shared with TRBD1. This receptor was obtained from a female donor in good health, enrolled as a control in a pregnancy study. DNA of the CDR3: TGTGCCAGCAGTTACTGGGACAGGGCTTACGAGCAGTACTTC. Its translation is CASSYWDRAYEQYF.